Sequencing of this T cell receptor (beta chain) was carried out in a study of cytomegalovirus exposure and HLA in healthy donors. The CDR3 sequence is 14 residues long. The V gene's germline CDR1 is SGHKS and CDR2 YYEKEE (reference sequence). V lost 2 bases and J lost 1, with 9 bases in between. At sampling all donors were nominally healthy, likely with unrecorded immune exposures. Study-wide results and limits: Roughly even sequencing depth across donors was the assumption behind the presence/absence analyses. Sequencing likely generated an artifact that appeared as a cluster of highly shared sequence variants.

Vbeta (60) and Jbeta (13) primers were used in the PCR. As processed by the authors: Approximately 12 million of some 80 million unique TCR beta chains were shared, per a later count. This table comes from immunoSEQ multiplex PCR, and its TCRdb copy is limited to in-frame clones, with some not included. That table gives V, J and clone size, and the DNA gave D and trimming. The listing contains roughly 110,000 clones. With respect to this clone: Its matching antigen is unknown.

The receptor comes from a man in his forties in good health and CMV-seropositive. Sequencing was performed on PBMCs. The rearrangement links TRBV5-5 to TRBJ1-1; a weak D match, TRBD1 (6 bases). The CDR3 nucleotides are TGTGCCAGCAGCTTAAGGACAGAGAACACTGAAGCTTTCTTT. Amino acid sequence: CASSLRTENTEAFF.